This T cell receptor (beta chain) emerged from a study of blood T cell repertoires in COVID-19. Study at large: T cells, B-cell-depleted T cells, or PBMCs supplied cDNA or gDNA.

As handled by the study authors: Amplification of reference gene primers was used by the study to estimate nucleated cell counts. Profiled with immunoSEQ multiplex PCR; TCRdb holds only in-frame clones, not every one. For V, J and clone size, that table is used; D and trimming come from the DNA. This repertoire shows 55,000 to 65,000 clones, approximately 82% found once; its top ten account for 3.5%. Per the germline V gene, CDR1 is SGDLS and CDR2 is YYNGEE. V lost 1 base, J lost 3 bases, and 4 bases stayed unmatched. The CDR3 extends over 14 amino acids. The chain employs TRBV9 and TRBJ2-7, with 7 bases lining up with TRBD2. The source of this sequence is a man aged 55 to 70 with acute or convalescent COVID-19. The sequencing input was peripheral blood. The CDR3 nucleotides are TGTGCCAGCAGCGTACTAGCTAGCGGCTACGAGCAGTACTTC. Translating it yields CASSVLASGYEQYF.